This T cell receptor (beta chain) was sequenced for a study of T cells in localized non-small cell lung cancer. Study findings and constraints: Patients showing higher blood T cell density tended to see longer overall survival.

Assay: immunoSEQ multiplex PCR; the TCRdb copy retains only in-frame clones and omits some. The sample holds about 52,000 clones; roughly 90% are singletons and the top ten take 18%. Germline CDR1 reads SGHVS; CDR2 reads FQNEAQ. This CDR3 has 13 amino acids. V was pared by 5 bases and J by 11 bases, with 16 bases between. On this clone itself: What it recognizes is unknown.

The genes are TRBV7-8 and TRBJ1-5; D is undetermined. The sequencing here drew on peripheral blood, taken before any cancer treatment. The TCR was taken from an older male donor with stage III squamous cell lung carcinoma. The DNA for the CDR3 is TGTGCCAGCAGCGCCAACGTTGGTAAGGCCCAGCATTTT. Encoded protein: CASSANVGKAQHF.